This T cell receptor beta chain derives from a study of T cells in Graves' hyperthyroidism and ophthalmopathy. With 4 bases clipped from V and 1 base from J, the junction kept 13 bases outside the gene matches. Germline V gene sequence: CDR1 SGHRS, CDR2 YFSETQ. The CDR3 loop spans 19 amino acids. Regions amplified from RNA transcripts were the TCR beta CDR3 regions. A first-round RT-PCR of the TCR CDR3 used the HTBI primer set. One entry per CDR3 protein results from TCRdb running MiXCR on the multiplex PCR reads. The data contain roughly 500,000 distinct CDR3 sequences, less than 25% of them singletons.

The chain has TRBV5-1 and TRBJ2-6, with 8 bases that match TRBD1. The TCR was taken from a woman in her 70s with Graves' ophthalmopathy. The specimen sequenced was blood. The CDR3 DNA sequence: TGCGCCAGCAGCCTCACCGACGGGACAGGTTGGTCTGGGGCCAACGTCCTGACTTTC. Translating it yields CASSLTDGTGWSGANVLTF.